This T cell receptor (beta chain) was obtained from a study of T cells in Graves' hyperthyroidism and ophthalmopathy. Whole-study results and caveats: Among clonotypes expanded in thyroid above 0.001, most were also found in blood.

Investigators excluded patients with uncontrolled infection, other autoimmune disease, pregnancy or lactation. Concerning this clonotype: Its antigen is unidentified.

With 1 base removed from V and 2 bases from J, the gap between germline ends came to 7 bases. CDR1 is LGHNT and CDR2 is FRNRAP in the germline V gene. CDR3 length: 14 amino acids. The source material, RNA transcripts, was used to amplify TCR beta CDR3 regions. First-round RT-PCR of the TCR CDR3 relied on the HTBI primer set. TCRdb re-called the multiplex PCR reads with MiXCR, one entry per CDR3 protein. The sample records 530,000 or so distinct CDR3 sequences, 17% being singletons. The gene calls are TRBV12-5 and TRBJ2-3; D unclear. The receptor comes from a woman between 18 and 30 years old with Graves' ophthalmopathy. The sequenced sample was blood. In nucleotides, the CDR3 is TGTGCTAGTGGTTTGGGGCACACCACAGATACGCAGTATTTT. This codes for CASGLGHTTDTQYF.